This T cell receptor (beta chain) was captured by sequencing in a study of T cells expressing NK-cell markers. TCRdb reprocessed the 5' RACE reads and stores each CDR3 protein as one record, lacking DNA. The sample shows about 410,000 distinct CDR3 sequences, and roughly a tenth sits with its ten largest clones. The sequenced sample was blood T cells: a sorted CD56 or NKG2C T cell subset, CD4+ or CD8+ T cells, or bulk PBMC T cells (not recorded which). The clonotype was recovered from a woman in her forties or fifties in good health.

The CDR3 sequence: CASSLLNTDTQYF. The genes are TRBV5-1 and TRBJ2-3. Germline lookup yields CDR1 SGHRS and CDR2 YFSETQ. The CDR3 is 13 residues long.